The T cell receptor beta chain described here comes from a study of response to subunit inactivated influenza vaccine. Study-level points and caveats: New T cells are recruited in small numbers by each seasonal influenza vaccination, according to the authors' suggestion.

TCRdb analysed the RT-PCR reads with MiXCR anew, one entry per CDR3 protein. The sample records around 570,000 distinct CDR3 sequences, 7.6% being singletons. This clonotype was seen more than once but under ten times. Its antigen is unknown. This CDR3 is built from 15 residues. Germline V gives CDR1 SGHRS, CDR2 YFSETQ. V shed 4 bases and J 6 bases; nucleotides not matched to a gene: 10. The chain combines TRBV5-1 with TRBJ2-3; 8 nucleotides match TRBD2. This material consisted of PBMCs from blood, taken around 25 months after vaccination. The origin of this receptor is a man in his fifties or sixties who received an inactivated influenza vaccine. In DNA form, the CDR3 reads TGCGCCAGCAGCCCCGGGACTAGACCTCTCGATACGCAGTATTTT. This translates into CASSPGTRPLDTQYF.